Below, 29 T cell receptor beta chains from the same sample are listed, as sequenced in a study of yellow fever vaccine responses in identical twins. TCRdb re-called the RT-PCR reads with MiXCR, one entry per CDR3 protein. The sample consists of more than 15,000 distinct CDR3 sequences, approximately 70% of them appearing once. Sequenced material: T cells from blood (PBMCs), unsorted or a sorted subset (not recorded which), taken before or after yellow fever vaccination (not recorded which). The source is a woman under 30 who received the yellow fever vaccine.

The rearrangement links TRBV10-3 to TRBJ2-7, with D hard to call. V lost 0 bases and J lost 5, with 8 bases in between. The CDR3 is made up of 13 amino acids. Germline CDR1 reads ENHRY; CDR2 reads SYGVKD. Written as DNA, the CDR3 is TGTGCCATCAGTGAGTCGTGGGTCAACGAGCAGTACGTC. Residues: CAISESWVNEQYV.

The CDR3 region is CASSLTREAGQYF. In DNA form, the CDR3 reads TGTGCCAGCAGCTTAACTCGTGAGGCGGGGCAGTACTTC. The gene calls are TRBV7-3 and TRBJ2-7; TRBD2 is a possible D gene (5 bases). The CDR3 has 13 residues. With 0 bases removed from V and 9 bases from J, the gap between germline ends came to 12 bases. Germline V gives CDR1 SGHTA, CDR2 FQGTGA.

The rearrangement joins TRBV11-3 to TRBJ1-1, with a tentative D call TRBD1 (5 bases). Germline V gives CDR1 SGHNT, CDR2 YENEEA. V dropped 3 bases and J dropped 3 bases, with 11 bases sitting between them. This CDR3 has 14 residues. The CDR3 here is CASSFRPGDTEAFF. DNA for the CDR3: TGTGCCAGCAGCTTCCGCCCGGGGGACACTGAAGCTTTCTTT.

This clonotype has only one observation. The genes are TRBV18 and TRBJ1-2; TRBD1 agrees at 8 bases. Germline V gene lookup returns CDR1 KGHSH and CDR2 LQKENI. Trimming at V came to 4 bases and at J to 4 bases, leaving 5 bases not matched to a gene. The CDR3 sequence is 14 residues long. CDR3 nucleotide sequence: TGTGCCAGCTCACTCGGACAGGGTGGCTATGGCTACACCTTC. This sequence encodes CASSLGQGGYGYTF.

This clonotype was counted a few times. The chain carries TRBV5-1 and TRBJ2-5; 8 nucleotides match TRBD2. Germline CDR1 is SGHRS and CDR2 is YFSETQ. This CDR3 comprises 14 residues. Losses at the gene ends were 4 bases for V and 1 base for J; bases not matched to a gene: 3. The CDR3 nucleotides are TGCGCCAGCAGCAAAACTAGCGGCCAAGAGACCCAGTACTTC. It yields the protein CASSKTSGQETQYF.

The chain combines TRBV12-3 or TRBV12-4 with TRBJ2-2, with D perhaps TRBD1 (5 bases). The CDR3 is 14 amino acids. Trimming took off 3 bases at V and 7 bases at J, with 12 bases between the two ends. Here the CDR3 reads CASSFNRKIGELFF. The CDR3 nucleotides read TGTGCCAGCAGTTTTAACAGGAAGATCGGGGAGCTGTTTTTT.

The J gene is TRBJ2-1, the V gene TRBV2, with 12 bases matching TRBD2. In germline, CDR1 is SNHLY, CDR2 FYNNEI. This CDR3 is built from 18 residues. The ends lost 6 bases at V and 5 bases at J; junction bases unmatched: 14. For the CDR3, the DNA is TGTGCCAGCAGGGAAATTAGGACTAGCGGGGTTAGAAACAATGAGCAGTTCTTC. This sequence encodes CASREIRTSGVRNNEQFF.

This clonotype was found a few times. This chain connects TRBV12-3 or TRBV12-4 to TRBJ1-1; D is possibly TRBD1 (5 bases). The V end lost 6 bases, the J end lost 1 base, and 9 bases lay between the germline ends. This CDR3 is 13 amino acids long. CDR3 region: CASSMDTNTEAFF. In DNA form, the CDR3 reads TGTGCCAGCAGCATGGACACGAACACTGAAGCTTTCTTT.

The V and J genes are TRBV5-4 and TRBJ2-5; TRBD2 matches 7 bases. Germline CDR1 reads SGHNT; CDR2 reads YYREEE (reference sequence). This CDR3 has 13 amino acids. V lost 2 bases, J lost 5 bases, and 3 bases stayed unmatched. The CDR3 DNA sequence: TGTGCCAGCAGCTTCAAGGGAGGGGAGACCCAGTACTTC. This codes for CASSFKGGETQYF.

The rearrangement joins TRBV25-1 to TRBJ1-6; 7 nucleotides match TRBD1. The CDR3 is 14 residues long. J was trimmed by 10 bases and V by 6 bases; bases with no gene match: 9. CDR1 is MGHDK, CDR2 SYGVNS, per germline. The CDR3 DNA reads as TGTGCCAGCAGACGACAGGGAGTTAACTCACCCCTCCACTTT. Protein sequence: CASRRQGVNSPLHF.

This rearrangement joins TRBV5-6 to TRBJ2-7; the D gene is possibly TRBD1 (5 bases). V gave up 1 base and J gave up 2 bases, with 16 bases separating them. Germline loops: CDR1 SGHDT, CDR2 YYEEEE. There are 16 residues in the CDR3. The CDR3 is CASSLRVDSNPYEQYF. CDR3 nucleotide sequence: TGTGCCAGCAGCTTGAGAGTCGACAGCAACCCCTACGAGCAGTACTTC. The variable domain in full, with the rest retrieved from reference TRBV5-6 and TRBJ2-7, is DAGVTQSPTHLIKTRGQQVTLRCSPKSGHDTVSWYQQALGQGPQFIFQYYEEEERQRGNFPDRFSGHQFPNYSSELNVNALLLGDSALYLCASSLRVDSNPYEQYFGPGTRLTVT.

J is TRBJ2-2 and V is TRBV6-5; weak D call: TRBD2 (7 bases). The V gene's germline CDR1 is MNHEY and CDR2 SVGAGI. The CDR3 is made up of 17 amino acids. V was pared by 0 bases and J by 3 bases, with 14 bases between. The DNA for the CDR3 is TGTGCCAGCAGTTACTCGAAGGGGGGGGCCCACACCGGGGAGCTGTTTTTT. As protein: CASSYSKGGAHTGELFF.

CDR3 DNA sequence: TGTGCCAGTAGTATAGCGGGAGACTACAATGAGCAGTTCTTC. This gives the protein CASSIAGDYNEQFF. V gene TRBV19 combines with J gene TRBJ2-1; D is perhaps TRBD2 (6 bases). Trimming left V 1 base short and J 3 bases short, with 7 bases between. Germline values: CDR1 LNHDA, CDR2 SQIVND (reference sequence). The CDR3 is made up of 14 amino acids.

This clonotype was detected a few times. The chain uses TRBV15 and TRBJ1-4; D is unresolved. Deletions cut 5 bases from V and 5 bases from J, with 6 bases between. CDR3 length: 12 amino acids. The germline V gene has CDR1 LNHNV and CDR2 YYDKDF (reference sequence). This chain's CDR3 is CATSGGNEKLFF. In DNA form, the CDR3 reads TGTGCCACCAGCGGAGGGAATGAAAAACTGTTTTTT.

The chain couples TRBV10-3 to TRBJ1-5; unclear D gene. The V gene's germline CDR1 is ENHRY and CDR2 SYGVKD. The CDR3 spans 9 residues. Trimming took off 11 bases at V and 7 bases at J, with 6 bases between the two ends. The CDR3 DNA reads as TGTGCCGCCGGGCAGCCCCAGCATTTT. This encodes CAAGQPQHF.

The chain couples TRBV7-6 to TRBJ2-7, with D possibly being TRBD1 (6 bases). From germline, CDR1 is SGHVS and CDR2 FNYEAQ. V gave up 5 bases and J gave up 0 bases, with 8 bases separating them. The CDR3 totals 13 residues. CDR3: CASSLDSSYEQYV. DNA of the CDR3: TGTGCCAGCAGCCTGGACAGCTCCTACGAGCAGTACGTC.

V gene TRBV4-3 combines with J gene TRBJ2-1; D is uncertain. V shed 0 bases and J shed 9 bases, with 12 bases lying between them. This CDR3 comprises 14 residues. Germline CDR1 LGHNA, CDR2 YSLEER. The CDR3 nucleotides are TGCGCCAGCAGCCAAGATCCTTCGAGCAGTGAGCAGTTCTTC. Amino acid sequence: CASSQDPSSSEQFF.

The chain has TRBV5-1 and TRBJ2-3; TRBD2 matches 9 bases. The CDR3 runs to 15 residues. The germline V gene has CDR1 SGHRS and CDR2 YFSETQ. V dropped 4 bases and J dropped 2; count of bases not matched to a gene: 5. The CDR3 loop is CASSISGRSTDTQYF. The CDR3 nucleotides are TGCGCCAGCAGCATTAGCGGGAGATCCACAGATACGCAGTATTTT.

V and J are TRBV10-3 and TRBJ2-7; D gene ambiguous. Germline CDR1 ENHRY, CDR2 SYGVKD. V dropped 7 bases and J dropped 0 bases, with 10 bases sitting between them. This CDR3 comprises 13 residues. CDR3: CAITPQSSYEQYF. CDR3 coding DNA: TGTGCCATCACCCCACAGAGCTCCTACGAGCAGTACTTC.

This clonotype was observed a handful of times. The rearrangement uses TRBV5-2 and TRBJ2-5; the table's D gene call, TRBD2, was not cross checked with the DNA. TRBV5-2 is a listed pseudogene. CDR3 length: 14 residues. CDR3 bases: TGTGCCAGCAAAGTCCGACTAGCGGAAGAGACCCAGTACTTC. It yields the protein CASKVRLAEETQYF.

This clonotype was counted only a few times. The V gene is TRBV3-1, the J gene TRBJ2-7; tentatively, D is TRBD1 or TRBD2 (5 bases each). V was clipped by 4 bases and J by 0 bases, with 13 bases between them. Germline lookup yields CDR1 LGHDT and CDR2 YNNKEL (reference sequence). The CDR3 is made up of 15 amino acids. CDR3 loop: CASSPWGGSSYEQYF. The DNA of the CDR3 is TGTGCCAGCAGCCCTTGGGGCGGGTCCTCCTACGAGCAGTACTTC.

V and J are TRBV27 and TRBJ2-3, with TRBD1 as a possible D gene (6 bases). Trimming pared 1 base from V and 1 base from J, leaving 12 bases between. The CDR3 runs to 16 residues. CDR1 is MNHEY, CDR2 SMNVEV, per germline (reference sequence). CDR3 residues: CASSLFLDSRTDTQYF. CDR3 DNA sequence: TGTGCCAGCAGTTTATTTTTGGACAGCCGCACAGATACGCAGTATTTT.

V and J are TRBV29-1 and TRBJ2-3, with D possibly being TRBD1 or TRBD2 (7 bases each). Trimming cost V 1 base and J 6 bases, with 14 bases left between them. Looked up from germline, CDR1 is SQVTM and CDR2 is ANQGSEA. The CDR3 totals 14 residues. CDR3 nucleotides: TGCAGCGTTGAAGCCTCCCAGGGGGGGGATACGCAGTATTTT. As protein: CSVEASQGGDTQYF.

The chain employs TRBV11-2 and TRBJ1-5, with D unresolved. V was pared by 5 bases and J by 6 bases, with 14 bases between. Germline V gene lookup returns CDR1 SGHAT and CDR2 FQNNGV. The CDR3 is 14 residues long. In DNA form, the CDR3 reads TGTGCCAGCAGCACCGAGATCGGTGGTCAGCCCCAGCATTTT. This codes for CASSTEIGGQPQHF. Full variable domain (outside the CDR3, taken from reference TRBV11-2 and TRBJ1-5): EAGVAQSPRYKIIEKRQSVAFWCNPISGHATLYWYQQILGQGPKLLIQFQNNGVVDDSQLPKDRFSAERLKGVDSTLKIQPAKLEDSAVYLCASSTEIGGQPQHFGDGTRLSIL.

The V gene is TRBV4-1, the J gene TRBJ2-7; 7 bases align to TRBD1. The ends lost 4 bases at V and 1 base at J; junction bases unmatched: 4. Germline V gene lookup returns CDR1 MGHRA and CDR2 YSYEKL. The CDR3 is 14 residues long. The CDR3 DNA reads TGCGCCAGCAGCCGACAGGGAAGGTCCTACGAGCAGTACTTC. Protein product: CASSRQGRSYEQYF.

The CDR3 protein is CASSQDQQPLYEQYF. Written as DNA, the CDR3 is TGCGCCAGCAGCCAAGACCAGCAACCACTCTACGAGCAGTACTTC. The V gene is TRBV4-1, the J gene TRBJ2-7; D not certain. V lost 0 bases, J lost 3 bases, and 12 bases lay in between. CDR3 length: 15 amino acids. Germline CDR1 is MGHRA and CDR2 is YSYEKL.

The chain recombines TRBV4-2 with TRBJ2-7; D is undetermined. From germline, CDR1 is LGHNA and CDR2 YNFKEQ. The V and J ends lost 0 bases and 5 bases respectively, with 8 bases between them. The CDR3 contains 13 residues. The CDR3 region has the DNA TGTGCCAGCAGCCAAGACAAATCGGACGAGCAGTACGTC. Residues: CASSQDKSDEQYV.

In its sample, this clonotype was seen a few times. This CDR3 is CASSSTNRVGSYEQYF. In DNA form, the CDR3 reads TGTGCCAGCAGCTCAACCAACAGGGTCGGGTCCTACGAGCAGTACTTC. V usage is TRBV7-9 and J usage is TRBJ2-7, with D possibly being TRBD1 (6 bases). This CDR3 is built from 16 residues. V was shortened by 4 bases and J by 1 base, with 17 bases between the two germline ends. Germline lookup yields CDR1 SEHNR and CDR2 FQNEAQ (reference sequence).

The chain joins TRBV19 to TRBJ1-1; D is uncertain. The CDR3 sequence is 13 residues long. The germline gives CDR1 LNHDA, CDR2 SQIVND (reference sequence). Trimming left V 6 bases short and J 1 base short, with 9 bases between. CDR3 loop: CASSRYRNTEAFF. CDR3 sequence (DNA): TGTGCCAGTAGCCGATATAGGAACACTGAAGCTTTCTTT.